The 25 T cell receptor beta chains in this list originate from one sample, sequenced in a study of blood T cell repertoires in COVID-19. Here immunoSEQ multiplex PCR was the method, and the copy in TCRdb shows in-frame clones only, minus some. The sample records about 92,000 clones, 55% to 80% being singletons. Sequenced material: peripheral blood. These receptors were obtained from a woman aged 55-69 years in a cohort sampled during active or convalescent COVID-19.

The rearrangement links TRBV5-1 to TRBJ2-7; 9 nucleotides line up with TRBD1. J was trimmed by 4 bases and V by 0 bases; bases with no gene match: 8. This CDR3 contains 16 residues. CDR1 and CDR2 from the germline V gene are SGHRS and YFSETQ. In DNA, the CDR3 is TGCGCCAGCAGCTTGGGGAGGACAGGGGCGAGGTACGAGCAGTACTTC. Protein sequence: CASSLGRTGARYEQYF.

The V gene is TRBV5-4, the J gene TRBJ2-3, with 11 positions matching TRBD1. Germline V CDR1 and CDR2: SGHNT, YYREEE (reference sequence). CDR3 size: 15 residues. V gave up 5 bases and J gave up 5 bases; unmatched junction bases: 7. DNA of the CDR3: TGTGCCAGCAGAGGCGTCGGGACAGGGGGAGATACGCAGTATTTT. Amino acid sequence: CASRGVGTGGDTQYF.

The DNA of the CDR3 is TGTGCCAGCCAGTTGGGACAGCGTAGGGGGGAAGGTGAAAAACTGTTTTTT. This encodes CASQLGQRRGEGEKLFF. The chain has TRBV28 and TRBJ1-4, with 7 bases identical to TRBD1. CDR1 is MDHEN and CDR2 is SYDVKM in the germline V gene. The CDR3 is 17 residues long. V lost 8 bases, J lost 7 bases, and 19 bases stayed unmatched.

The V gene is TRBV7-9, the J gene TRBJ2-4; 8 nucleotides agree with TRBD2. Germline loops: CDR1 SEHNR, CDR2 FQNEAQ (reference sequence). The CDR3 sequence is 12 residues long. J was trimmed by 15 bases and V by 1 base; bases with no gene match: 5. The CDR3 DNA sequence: TGTGCCAGCAGCTTAGTAGCGGGACATGTGTACTTC. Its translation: CASSLVAGHVYF. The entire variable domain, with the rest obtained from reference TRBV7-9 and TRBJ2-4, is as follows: DTGVSQNPRHKITKRGQNVTFRCDPISEHNRLYWYRQTLGQGPEFLTYFQNEAQLEKSRLLSDRFSAERPKGSFSTLEIQRTEQGDSAMYLCASSLVAGHVYFGAGTRLSVL.

CDR3 sequence reads: CASSLNTANYGYTF. The DNA of the CDR3 is TGCGCCAGCAGCTTGAATACGGCTAACTATGGCTACACCTTC. The chain carries TRBV5-1 and TRBJ1-2; D remains unclear. Trimming removed 1 base at V and 0 bases at J, with 7 bases between. The CDR3 sequence is 14 residues long. Germline loops: CDR1 SGHRS, CDR2 YFSETQ.

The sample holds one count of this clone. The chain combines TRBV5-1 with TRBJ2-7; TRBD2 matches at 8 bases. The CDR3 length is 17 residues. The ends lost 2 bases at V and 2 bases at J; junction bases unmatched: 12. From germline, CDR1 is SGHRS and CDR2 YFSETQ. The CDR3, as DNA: TGCGCCAGCAGCTTAAGTAGCGGGGTTTTGCAACCCTACGAGCAGTACTTC. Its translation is CASSLSSGVLQPYEQYF. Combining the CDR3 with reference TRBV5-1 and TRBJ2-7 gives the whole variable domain KAGVTQTPRYLIKTRGQQVTLSCSPISGHRSVSWYQQTPGQGLQFLFEYFSETQRNKGNFPGRFSGRQFSNSRSEMNVSTLELGDSALYLCASSLSSGVLQPYEQYFGPGTRLTVT.

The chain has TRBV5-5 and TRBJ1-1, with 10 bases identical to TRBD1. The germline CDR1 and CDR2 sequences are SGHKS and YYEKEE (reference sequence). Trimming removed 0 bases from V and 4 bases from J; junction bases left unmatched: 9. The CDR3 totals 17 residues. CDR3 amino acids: CASSLVGTGARSTEAFF. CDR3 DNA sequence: TGTGCCAGCAGCTTGGTTGGGACAGGGGCTAGGAGCACTGAAGCTTTCTTT.

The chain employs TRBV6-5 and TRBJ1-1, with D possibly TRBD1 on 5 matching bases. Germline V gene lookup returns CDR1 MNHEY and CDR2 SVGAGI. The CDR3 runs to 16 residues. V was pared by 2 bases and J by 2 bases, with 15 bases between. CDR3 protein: CASSYASGLSNTEAFF. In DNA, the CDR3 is TGTGCCAGCAGTTACGCGTCAGGGTTGAGTAACACTGAAGCTTTCTTT.

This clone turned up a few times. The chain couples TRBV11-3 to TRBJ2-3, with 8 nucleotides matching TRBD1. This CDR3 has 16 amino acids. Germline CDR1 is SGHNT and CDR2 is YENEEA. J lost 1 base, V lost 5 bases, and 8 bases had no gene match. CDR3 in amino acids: CASSGRTGSGTDTQYF. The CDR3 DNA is TGTGCCAGCAGCGGAAGGACAGGGTCCGGCACAGATACGCAGTATTTT. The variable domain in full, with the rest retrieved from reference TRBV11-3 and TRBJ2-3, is EAGVVQSPRYKIIEKKQPVAFWCNPISGHNTLYWYLQNLGQGPELLIRYENEEAVDDSQLPKDRFSAERLKGVDSTLKIQPAELGDSAVYLCASSGRTGSGTDTQYFGPGTRLTVL.

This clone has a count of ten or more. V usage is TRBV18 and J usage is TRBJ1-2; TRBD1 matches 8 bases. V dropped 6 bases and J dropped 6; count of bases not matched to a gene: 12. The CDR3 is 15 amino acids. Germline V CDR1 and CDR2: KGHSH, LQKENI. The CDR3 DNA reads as TGTGCCAGCTCCCTACCGTGGCAGGGGGCTAATGGCTACACCTTC. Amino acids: CASSLPWQGANGYTF.

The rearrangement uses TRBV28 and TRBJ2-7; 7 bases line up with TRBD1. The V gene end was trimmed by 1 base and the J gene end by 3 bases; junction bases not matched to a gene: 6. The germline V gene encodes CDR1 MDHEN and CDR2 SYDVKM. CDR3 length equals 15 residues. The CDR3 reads CASSLFVTGYYEQYF. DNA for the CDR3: TGTGCCAGCAGTTTATTCGTGACAGGGTACTACGAGCAGTACTTC.

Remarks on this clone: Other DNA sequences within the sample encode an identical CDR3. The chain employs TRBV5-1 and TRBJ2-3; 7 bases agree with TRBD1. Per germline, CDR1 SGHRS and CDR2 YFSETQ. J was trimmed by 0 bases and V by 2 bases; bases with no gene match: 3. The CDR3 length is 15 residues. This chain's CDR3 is CASSLGGGSTDTQYF. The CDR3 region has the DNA TGCGCCAGCAGCTTAGGGGGCGGGAGCACAGATACGCAGTATTTT.

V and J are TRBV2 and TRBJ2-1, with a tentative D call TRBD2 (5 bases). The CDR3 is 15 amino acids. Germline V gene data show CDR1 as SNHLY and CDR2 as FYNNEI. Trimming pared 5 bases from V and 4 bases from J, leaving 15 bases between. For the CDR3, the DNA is TGTGCCAGCAGTCAACTAGAGGTTACGTACAATGAGCAGTTCTTC. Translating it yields CASSQLEVTYNEQFF.

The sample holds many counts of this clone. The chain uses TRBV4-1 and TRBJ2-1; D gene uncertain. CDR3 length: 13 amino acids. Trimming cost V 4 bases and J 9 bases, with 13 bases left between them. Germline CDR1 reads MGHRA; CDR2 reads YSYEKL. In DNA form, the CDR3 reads TGCGCCAGCAGCCTGCGCGCGGCCGGTGAGCAGTTCTTC. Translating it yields CASSLRAAGEQFF.

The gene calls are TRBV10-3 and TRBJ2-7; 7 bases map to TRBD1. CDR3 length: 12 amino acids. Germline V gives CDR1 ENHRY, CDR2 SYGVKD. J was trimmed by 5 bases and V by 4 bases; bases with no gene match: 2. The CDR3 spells CAISAGQNEQYF. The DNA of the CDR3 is TGTGCCATCAGTGCGGGACAGAACGAGCAGTACTTC.

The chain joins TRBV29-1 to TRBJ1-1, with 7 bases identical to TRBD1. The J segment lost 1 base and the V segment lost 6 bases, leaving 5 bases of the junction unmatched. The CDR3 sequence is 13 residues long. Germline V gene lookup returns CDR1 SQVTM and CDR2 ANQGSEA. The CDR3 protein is CSVPQGRNTEAFF. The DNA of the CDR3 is TGCAGCGTCCCACAGGGGAGGAACACTGAAGCTTTCTTT.

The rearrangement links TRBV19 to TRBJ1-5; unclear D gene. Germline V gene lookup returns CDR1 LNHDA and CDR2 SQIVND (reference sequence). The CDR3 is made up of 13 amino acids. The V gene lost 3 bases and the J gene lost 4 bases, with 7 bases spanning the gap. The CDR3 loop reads CASSMTENQPQHF. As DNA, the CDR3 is TGTGCCAGTAGTATGACTGAGAATCAGCCCCAGCATTTT.

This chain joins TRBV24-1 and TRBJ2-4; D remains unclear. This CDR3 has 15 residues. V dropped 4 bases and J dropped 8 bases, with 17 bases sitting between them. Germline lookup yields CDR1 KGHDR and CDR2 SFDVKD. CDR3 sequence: CATSDARGPLDIQYF. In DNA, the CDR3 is TGTGCCACCAGTGACGCCCGTGGCCCCCTAGACATTCAGTACTTC.

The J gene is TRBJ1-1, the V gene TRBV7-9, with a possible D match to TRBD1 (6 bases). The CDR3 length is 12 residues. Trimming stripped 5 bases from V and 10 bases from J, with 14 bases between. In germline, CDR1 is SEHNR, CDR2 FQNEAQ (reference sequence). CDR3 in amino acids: CASSPMPQGAFF. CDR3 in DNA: TGTGCCAGCAGCCCAATGCCACAGGGAGCTTTCTTT.

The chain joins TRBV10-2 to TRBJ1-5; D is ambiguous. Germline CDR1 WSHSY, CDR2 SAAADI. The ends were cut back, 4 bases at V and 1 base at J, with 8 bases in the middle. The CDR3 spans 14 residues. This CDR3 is CASSVGESNQPQHF. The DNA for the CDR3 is TGCGCCAGCAGTGTCGGGGAAAGCAATCAGCCCCAGCATTTT.

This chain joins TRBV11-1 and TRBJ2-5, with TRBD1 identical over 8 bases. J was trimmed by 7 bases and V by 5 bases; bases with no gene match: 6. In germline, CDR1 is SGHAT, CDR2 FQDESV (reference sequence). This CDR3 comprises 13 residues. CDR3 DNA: TGTGCCAGCAGCGTCGGACAGGGCTCGACCCAGTACTTC. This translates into CASSVGQGSTQYF. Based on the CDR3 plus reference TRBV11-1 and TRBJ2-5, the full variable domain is EAEVAQSPRYKITEKSQAVAFWCDPISGHATLYWYRQILGQGPELLVQFQDESVVDDSQLPKDRFSAERLKGVDSTLKIQPAELGDSAMYLCASSVGQGSTQYFGPGTRLLVL.

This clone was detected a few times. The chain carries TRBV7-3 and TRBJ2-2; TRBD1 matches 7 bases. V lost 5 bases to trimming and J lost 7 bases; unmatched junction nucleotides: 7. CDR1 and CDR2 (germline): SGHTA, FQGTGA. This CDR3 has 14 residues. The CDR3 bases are TGTGCCAGCAGCCCTGACAGGGTTGGCGGGGAGCTGTTTTTT. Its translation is CASSPDRVGGELFF.

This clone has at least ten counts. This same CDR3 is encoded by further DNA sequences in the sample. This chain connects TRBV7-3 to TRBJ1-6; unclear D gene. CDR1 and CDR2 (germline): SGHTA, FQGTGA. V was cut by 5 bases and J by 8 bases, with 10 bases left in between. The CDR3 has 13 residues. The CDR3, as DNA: TGTGCCAGCAGCCGCGACCGGGATTCACCCCTCCACTTT. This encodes CASSRDRDSPLHF.

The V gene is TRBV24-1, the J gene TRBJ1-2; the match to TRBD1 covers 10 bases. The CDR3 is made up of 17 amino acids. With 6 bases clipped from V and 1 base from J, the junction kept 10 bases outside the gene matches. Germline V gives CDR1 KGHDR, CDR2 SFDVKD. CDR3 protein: CATSSPAGTGVNYGYTF. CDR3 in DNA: TGTGCCACCAGTTCACCCGCCGGGACAGGGGTTAACTATGGCTACACCTTC.

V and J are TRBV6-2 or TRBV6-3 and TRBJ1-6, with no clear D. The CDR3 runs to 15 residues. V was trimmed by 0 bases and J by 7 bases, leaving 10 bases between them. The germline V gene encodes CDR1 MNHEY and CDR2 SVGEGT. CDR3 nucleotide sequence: TGTGCCAGCAGTTACTCGACACTTCACAATTCACCCCTCCACTTT. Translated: CASSYSTLHNSPLHF.